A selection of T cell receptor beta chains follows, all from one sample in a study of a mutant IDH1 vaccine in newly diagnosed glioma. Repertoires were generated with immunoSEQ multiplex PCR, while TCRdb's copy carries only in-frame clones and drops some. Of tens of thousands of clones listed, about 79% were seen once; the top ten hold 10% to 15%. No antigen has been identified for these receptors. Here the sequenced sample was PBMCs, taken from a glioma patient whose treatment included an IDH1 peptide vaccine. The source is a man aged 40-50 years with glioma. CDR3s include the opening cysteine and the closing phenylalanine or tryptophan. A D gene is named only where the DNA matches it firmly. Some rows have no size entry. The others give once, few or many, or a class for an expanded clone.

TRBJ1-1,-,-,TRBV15,TGTGCCACCAGCAGAGATGCAGGACTTCAAATCTGGCCTGAAGCTTTCTTT,CATSRDAGLQIWPEAFF
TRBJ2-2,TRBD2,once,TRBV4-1,TGCGCCAGCAGTCTGGTAGCGGGATCGAACACCGGGGAGCTGTTTTTT,CASSLVAGSNTGELFF
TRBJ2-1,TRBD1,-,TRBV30,TGTGCCTGGAGTCGACAGGGCGATGAGCAGTTCTTC,CAWSRQGDEQFF
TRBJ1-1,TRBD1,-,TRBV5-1,TGCGCCAGCAGCTTGGCGGGACAGGGGAACACTGAAGCTTTCTTT,CASSLAGQGNTEAFF
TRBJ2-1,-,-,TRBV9,TGTGCCAGCAGCGTAGGATTAGATGAGCAGTTCTTC,CASSVGLDEQFF
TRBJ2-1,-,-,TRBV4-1,TGCGCCAGCAGCTGGGGAGGAAAAGAGCAGTTCTTC,CASSWGGKEQFF
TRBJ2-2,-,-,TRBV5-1,TGCGCCAGCAGCTTTTCGGCGGAGCTGTCCACCGGGGAGCTGTTTTTT,CASSFSAELSTGELFF
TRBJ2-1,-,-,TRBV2,TGTGCCAGCAGCGTAAACCCGGGAGCCTACAATGAGCAGTTCTTC,CASSVNPGAYNEQFF
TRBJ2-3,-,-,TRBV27,TGTGCCAGCAGTACGTGGGGTTCTAGCACAGATACGCAGTATTTT,CASSTWGSSTDTQYF
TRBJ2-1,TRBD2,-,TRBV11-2,TGTGCCAGCAGTCCTCAGCGGGGCAATGAGCAGTTCTTC,CASSPQRGNEQFF
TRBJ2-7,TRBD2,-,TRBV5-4,TGTGCCAGCAGCCGGACTAGCGGGAGTAGCTACGAGCAGTACTTC,CASSRTSGSSYEQYF
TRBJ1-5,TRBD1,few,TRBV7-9,TGTGCCAGCAGCCTATCGCCGGGACAGGGAGGACAGCCCCAGCATTTT,CASSLSPGQGGQPQHF
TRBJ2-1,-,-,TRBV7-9,TGTGCCAGCACCTCTTCGTGGTCGACGGGCCTCGGTGAGCAGTTCTTC,CASTSSWSTGLGEQFF
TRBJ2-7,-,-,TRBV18,TGTGCCAGCTCACCTGGGACTCAAAGCTCCTACGAGCAGTACTTC,CASSPGTQSSYEQYF
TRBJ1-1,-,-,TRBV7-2,TGTGCCAGCAGCTCATCAGGGGTCAGGGGTGAAGCTTTCTTT,CASSSSGVRGEAFF
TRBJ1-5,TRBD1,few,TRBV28,TGTGCCAGCAGTCGAGCGGACAGGGGGCCTAATCAGCCCCAGCATTTT,CASSRADRGPNQPQHF
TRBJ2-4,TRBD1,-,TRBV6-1,TGTGCCAGCAGTGAAAACTTGCTCGGACAGGGTAACATTCAGTACTTC,CASSENLLGQGNIQYF
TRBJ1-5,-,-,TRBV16,TGTGCCAGCAGCCAATTAGGGGAATGGCCCCAGCATTTT,CASSQLGEWPQHF
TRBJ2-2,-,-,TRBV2,TGTGCCAGCATCTCGACAGAGCAACTCGGGGAGCTGTTTTTT,CASISTEQLGELFF
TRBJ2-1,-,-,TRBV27,TGTGCCAGCAGCCCCGCGCGGACAGTGCGAAATGAGCAGTTCTTC,CASSPARTVRNEQFF
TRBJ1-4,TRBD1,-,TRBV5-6,TGTGCCAGCAGCGTTACAGGGGGTAATGAAAAACTGTTTTTT,CASSVTGGNEKLFF
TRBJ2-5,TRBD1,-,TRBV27,TGTGCCAGCAGTTTAAACGGACAGGGGAAGACCCAGTACTTC,CASSLNGQGKTQYF
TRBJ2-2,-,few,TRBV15,TGTGCCACCATGGGGGCCCCGAACACCGGGGAGCTGTTTTTT,CATMGAPNTGELFF
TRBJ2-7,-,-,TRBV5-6,TGTGCCAGCAGCGGCGGGATCTACGAGCAGTACTTC,CASSGGIYEQYF
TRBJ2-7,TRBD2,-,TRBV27,TGTGCCAGCAGCTGGACGGGAGGGGCGTACGAGCAGTACTTC,CASSWTGGAYEQYF
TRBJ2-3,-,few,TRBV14,TGTGCCAGCAGCCCCTTCACAGATACGCAGTATTTT,CASSPFTDTQYF
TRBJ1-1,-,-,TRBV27,TGTGCCAGCAGCCTCGGGAGCCCAGACTCTGAAGCTTTCTTT,CASSLGSPDSEAFF
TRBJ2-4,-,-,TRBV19,TGTGCCAGTACCCCGGGCCAAGCCAAAAACATTCAGTACTTC,CASTPGQAKNIQYF
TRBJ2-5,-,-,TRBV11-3,TGTGCCAGCAGCTTAGCGGGTCTGGGGGTAGGAGGAGAGACCCAGTACTTC,CASSLAGLGVGGETQYF
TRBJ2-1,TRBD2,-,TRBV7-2,TGTGCCAGCAGCTTTCACCCGACTAGCGGGAGGGAAGAGCAGTTCTTC,CASSFHPTSGREEQFF
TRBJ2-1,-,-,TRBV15,TGTGCCACCAGCAGAAGGAACCCCGCCGCAACAGTGGCCTACAATGAGCAGTTCTTC,CATSRRNPAATVAYNEQFF
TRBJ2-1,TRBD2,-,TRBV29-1,TGCAGCGTTGCTGCGGGAGCCTTAGGTAATGAGCAGTTCTTC,CSVAAGALGNEQFF
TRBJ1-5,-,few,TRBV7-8,TGTGCCAGCAGCTTAGAGATATCAGGGCCCCAGCATTTT,CASSLEISGPQHF
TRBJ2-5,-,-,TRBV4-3,TGCGCCAGCAGCCAAGAGAGGGGAGAGACCCAGTACTTC,CASSQERGETQYF
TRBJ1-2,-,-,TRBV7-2,TGTGCCAGCAGCTTAGATACGGCAGGCTACTATGGCTACACCTTC,CASSLDTAGYYGYTF
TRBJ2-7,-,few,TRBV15,TGTGCCACCAGCAGAGACTACTACGAGCAGTACTTC,CATSRDYYEQYF
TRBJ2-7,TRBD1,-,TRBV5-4,TGTGCCAGCAGCGGACAGGGGTATCTCCGCGAGCAGTACTTC,CASSGQGYLREQYF
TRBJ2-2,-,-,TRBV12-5,TGTGCTAGTGGTTTGGTGGACAGTCGAGGGGAGCTGTTTTTT,CASGLVDSRGELFF
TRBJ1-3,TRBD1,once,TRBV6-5,TGTGCCAGCAGTACAGGGGCCCACTCTGGAAACACCATATATTTT,CASSTGAHSGNTIYF
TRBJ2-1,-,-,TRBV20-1,TGCAGTGTAACAACCTACAATGAGCAGTTCTTC,CSVTTYNEQFF
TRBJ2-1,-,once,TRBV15,TGTGCCACCAGCAGAGAGGGGGCCTACAATGAGCAGTTCTTC,CATSREGAYNEQFF
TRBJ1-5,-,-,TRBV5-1,TGCGCCAGCAGTCCTCTGGCCGGCAGCAATCAGCCCCAGCATTTT,CASSPLAGSNQPQHF
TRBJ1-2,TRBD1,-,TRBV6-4,TGTGCCAGCAGTGACTCGGGACAGGGAGACTATGGCTACACCTTC,CASSDSGQGDYGYTF
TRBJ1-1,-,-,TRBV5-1,TGCGCCAGCAGCTTGGAGGGGAACACTGAAGCTTTCTTT,CASSLEGNTEAFF
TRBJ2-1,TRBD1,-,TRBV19,TGTGCCAGTAGTATAGGGCAGGGGGTCAAAGTCTACAATGAGCAGTTCTTC,CASSIGQGVKVYNEQFF
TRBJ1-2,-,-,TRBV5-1,TGCGCCAGCAGCTTAAGCCCCGGGGCTAACTATGGCTACACCTTC,CASSLSPGANYGYTF
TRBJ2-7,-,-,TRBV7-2,TGTGCCAGCAGTCGAACCCTCTACGAGCAGTACTTC,CASSRTLYEQYF
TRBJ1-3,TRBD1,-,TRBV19,TGTGCCAGTAGTATTTATACAGGGGGCGAAAACACCATATATTTT,CASSIYTGGENTIYF
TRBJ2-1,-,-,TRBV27,TGTGCCAGCAGTTTAGCTTCCTACAATGAGCAGTTCTTC,CASSLASYNEQFF
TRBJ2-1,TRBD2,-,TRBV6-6,TGTGCCAGCAGTTATGAGGCGGGAGCCCTTAGGGATGAGCAGTTCTTC,CASSYEAGALRDEQFF
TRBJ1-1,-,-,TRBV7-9,TGTGCCAGCAGCTTAGGACAGTACACTGAAGCTTTCTTT,CASSLGQYTEAFF
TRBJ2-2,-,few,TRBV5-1,TGCGCCAGCAGTTTAGGGAACGGGGAGCTGTTTTTT,CASSLGNGELFF
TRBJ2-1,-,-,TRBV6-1,TGTGCCAGCAGAGAGTCGACAGAGGGGGTTTTCGAGCAGTTCTTC,CASRESTEGVFEQFF
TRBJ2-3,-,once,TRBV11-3,TGTGCCAGCAGCCCGGCGCGGGCCACAGATACGCAGTATTTT,CASSPARATDTQYF
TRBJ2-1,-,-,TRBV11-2,TGTGCCAGCAGCTTGGGCGGGGCGGTTACCTACAATGAGCAGTTCTTC,CASSLGGAVTYNEQFF